Listed below are T cell receptor beta chains from one sample, sequenced in a study of early T cells in non-severe SARS-CoV-2 infection. TCRdb analysed the 5' RACE reads with MiXCR anew, one entry per CDR3 protein. The sample has tens of thousands of distinct CDR3 sequences; 3.9% are singletons. Sequenced input: whole blood. These receptors were obtained from an adult who was a healthcare worker with PCR-confirmed SARS-CoV-2 infection or an uninfected control (not recorded which). Both conserved end residues are part of each CDR3.

v_gene | CDR3aa
TRBV5-1 | CASSLNLGVPTEAFF
TRBV7-3 | CASSLHRREQFF
TRBV6-2/TRBV6-3 | CASSPGEYGISYEQYF
TRBV12-3/TRBV12-4 | CASSFRGHYNEQFF
TRBV7-3 | CASSKTPGTTGELFF
TRBV20-1 | CSARVPGLMNTEAFF
TRBV20-1 | CSARARIVWGKVSPLHF
TRBV6-2/TRBV6-3 | CASSYRDSYNEQFF
TRBV7-9 | CASSRALAGGTGELFF
TRBV18 | CASSPIQKGSPLHF
TRBV29-1 | CSVASTAGTQYF
TRBV5-1 | CASSLVGITSNEQFF
TRBV5-1 | CASSLALSTDTQYF
TRBV20-1 | CSARDQGATNIQYF
TRBV3-1 | CASSRGQHQAYEQYF
TRBV5-4 | CASSLYREQFF
TRBV20-1 | CSARSVAIQDTTQYF
TRBV12-3/TRBV12-4 | CASRTSVGEKLFF
TRBV20-1 | CSAGGGSTDTQYF
TRBV4-1 | CASSPRAGRSYNEQFF
TRBV12-5 | CASGLVPGFRPQHF
TRBV7-2 | CASSSNRGQETQYF
TRBV2 | CASSEASTTQETQYF
TRBV19 | CASSIADNSGANVLTF
TRBV12-3/TRBV12-4 | CASRPTGGVYEQYF